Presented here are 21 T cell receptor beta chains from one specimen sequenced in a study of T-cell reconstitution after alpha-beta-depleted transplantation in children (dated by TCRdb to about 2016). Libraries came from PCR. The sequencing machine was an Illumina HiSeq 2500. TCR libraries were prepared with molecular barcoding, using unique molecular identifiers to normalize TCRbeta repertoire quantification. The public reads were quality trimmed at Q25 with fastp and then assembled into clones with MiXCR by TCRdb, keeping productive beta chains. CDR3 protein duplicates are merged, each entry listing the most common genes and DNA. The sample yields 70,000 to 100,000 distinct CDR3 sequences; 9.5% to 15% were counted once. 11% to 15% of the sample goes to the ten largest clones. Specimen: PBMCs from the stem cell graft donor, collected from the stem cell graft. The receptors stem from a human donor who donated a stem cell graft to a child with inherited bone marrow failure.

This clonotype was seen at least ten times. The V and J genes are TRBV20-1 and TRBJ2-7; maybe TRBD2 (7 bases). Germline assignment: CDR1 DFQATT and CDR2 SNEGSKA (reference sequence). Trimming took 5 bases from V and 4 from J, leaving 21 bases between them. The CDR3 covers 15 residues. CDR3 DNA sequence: TGCAGTGCTCGGTGGGGGCGGGAGAGGCTATACGAGCAGTACTTC. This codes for CSARWGRERLYEQYF.

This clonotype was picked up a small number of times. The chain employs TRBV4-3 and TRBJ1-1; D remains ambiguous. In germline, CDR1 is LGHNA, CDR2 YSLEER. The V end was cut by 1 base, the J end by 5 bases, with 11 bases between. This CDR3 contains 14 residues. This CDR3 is CASSQGKGWTEAFF. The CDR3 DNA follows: TGCGCCAGCAGCCAAGGGAAAGGGTGGACTGAAGCTTTCTTT.

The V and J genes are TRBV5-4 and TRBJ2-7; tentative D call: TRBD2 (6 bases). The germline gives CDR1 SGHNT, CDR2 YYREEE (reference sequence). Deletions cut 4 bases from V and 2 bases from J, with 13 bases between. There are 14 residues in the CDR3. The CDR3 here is CASSRGGETYEQYF. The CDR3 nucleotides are TGTGCCAGCAGCCGCGGAGGGGAAACCTACGAGCAGTACTTC.

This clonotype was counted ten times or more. The CDR3 here is CAISTNDRISSYEQYF. The CDR3 coding sequence is TGTGCCATCAGTACCAATGACCGCATCTCTTCCTACGAGCAGTACTTC. J is TRBJ2-7 and V is TRBV10-3, with D unresolved. Germline values: CDR1 ENHRY, CDR2 SYGVKD. This CDR3 is built from 16 residues. Trimming pared 5 bases from V and 1 base from J, leaving 18 bases between.

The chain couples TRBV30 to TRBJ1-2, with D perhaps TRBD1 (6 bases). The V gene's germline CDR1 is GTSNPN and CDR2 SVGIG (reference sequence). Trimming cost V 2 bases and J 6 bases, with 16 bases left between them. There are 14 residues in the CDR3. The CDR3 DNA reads TGTGCCTGGAGTATGCACACAGGGTACGATGGCTACACCTTC. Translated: CAWSMHTGYDGYTF.

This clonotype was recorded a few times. In DNA, the CDR3 is TGTGCCAGCTCATCTTCGCCCACAGGCGCGCCCTATGGCTACACCTTC. The encoded protein is CASSSSPTGAPYGYTF. This chain joins TRBV18 and TRBJ1-2; D is perhaps TRBD1 (5 bases). V was trimmed by 5 bases and J by 4 bases, leaving 20 bases between them. Germline V CDR1 and CDR2: KGHSH, LQKENI. The CDR3 consists of 16 residues.

CDR3 DNA sequence: TGTGCCAGTAGTATCTGGGCGGGAGGGTCCCCTAGGAATGAGCAGTTCTTC. It translates to CASSIWAGGSPRNEQFF. The rearrangement joins TRBV19 to TRBJ2-1; 9 bases fit TRBD2. The CDR3 is made up of 17 amino acids. CDR1 LNHDA and CDR2 SQIVND come from the germline V gene (reference sequence). With 3 bases clipped from V and 7 bases from J, the junction kept 13 bases outside the gene matches.

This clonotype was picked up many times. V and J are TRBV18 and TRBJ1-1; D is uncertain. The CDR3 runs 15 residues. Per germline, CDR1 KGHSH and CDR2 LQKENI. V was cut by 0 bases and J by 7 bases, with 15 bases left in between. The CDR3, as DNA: TGTGCCAGCTCACCACCTTTATCTAGGGAAGGTGAAGCTTTCTTT. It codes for CASSPPLSREGEAFF.

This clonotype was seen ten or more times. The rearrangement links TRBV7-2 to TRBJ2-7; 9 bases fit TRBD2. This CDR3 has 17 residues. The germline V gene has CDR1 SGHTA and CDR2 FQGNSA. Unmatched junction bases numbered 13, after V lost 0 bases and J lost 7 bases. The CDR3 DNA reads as TGTGCCAGCAGCTTAGCTCGCTCTCCCCTAGCGGGAATTGAGCAGTACTTC. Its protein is CASSLARSPLAGIEQYF.

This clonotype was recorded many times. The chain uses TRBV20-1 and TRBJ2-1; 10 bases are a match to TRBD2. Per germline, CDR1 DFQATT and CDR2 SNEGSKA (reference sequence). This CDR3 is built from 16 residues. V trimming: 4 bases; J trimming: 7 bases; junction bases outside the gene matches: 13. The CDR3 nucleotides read TGCAGTGCTACACCTACTAGCGGGGTTTATAGGAATGAGCAGTTCTTC. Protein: CSATPTSGVYRNEQFF.

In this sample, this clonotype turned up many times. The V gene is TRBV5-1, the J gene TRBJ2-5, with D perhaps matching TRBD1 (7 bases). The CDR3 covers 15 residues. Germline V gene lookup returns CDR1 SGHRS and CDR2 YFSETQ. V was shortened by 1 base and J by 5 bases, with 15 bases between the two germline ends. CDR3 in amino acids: CASSLQQGRLETQYF. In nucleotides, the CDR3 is TGCGCCAGCAGCTTGCAACAGGGGAGGTTGGAGACCCAGTACTTC.

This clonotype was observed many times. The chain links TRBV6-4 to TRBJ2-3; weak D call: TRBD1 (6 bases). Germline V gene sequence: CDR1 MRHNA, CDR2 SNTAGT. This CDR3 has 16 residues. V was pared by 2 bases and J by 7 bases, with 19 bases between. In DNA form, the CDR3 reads TGTGCCAGCAGTGACATTCCGGGGACAAGGAAACATACGCAGTATTTT. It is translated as CASSDIPGTRKHTQYF.

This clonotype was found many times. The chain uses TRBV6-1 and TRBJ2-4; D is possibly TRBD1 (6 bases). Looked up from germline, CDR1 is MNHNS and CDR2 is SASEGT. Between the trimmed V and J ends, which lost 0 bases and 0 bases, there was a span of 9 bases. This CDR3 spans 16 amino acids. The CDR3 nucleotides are TGTGCCAGCAGTGAAGCAGGGGGTAGAGCCAAAAACATTCAGTACTTC. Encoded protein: CASSEAGGRAKNIQYF.

The CDR3 sequence: CASSVQGSENSPLHF. The CDR3 DNA reads TGTGCCAGCAGCGTACAGGGTTCTGAAAATTCACCCCTCCACTTT. This chain connects TRBV5-5 to TRBJ1-6; the D gene is possibly TRBD1 (6 bases). Germline V gene data show CDR1 as SGHKS and CDR2 as YYEKEE (reference sequence). The CDR3 loop spans 15 amino acids. Trimming cost V 4 bases and J 7 bases, with 15 bases left between them.

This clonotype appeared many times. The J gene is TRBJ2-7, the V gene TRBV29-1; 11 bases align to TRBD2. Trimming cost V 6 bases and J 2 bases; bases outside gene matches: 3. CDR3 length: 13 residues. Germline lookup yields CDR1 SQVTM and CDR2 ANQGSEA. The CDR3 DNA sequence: TGCAGCGTCGGGACTAGCGGAACCTACGAGCAGTACTTC. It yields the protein CSVGTSGTYEQYF.

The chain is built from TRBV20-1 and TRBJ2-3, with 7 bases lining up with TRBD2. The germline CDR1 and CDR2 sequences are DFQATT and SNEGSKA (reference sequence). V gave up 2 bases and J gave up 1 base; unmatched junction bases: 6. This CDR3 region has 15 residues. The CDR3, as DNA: TGCAGTGCTAGATCCATCGGACTAGGCACAGATACGCAGTATTTT. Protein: CSARSIGLGTDTQYF.

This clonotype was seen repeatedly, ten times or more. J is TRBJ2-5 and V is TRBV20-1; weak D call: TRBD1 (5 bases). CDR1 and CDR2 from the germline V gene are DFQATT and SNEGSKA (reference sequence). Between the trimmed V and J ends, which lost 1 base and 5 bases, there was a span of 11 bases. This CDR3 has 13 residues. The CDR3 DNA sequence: TGCAGTGCTAGAGCAGGGTTCATGGAGACCCAGTACTTC. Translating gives CSARAGFMETQYF.

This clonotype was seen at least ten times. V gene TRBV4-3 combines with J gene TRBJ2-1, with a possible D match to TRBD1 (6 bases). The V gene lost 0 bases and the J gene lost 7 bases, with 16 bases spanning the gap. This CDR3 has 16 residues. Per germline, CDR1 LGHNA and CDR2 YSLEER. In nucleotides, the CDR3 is TGCGCCAGCAGCCAAGAAGGGGGAACAGGGCGTAATGAGCAGTTCTTC. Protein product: CASSQEGGTGRNEQFF.

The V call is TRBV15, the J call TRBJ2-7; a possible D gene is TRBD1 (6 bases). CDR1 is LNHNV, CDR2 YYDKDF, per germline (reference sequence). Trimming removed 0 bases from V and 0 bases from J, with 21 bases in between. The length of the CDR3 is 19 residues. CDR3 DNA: TGTGCCACCAGCAGAGATCTGCTTCGGACAGCCGTCAGCTCCTACGAGCAGTACTTC. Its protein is CATSRDLLRTAVSSYEQYF.

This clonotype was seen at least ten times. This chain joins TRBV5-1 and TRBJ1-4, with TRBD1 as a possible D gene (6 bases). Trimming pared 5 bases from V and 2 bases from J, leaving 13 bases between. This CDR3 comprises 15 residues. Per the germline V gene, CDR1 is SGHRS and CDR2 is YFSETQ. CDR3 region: CASRRRGYTNEKLFF. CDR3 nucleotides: TGCGCCAGCAGAAGAAGGGGGTATACTAATGAAAAACTGTTTTTT.

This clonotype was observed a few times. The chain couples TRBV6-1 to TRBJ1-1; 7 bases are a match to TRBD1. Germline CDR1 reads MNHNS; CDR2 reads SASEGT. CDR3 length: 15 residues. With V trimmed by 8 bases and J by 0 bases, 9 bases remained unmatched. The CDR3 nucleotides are TGTGCCAGCCGACAGGGCGGAGGAATGAACACTGAAGCTTTCTTT. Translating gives CASRQGGGMNTEAFF.